The rows below give T cell receptor beta chains drawn from one sample of a study of T-cell memory formation after mild COVID-19. TCRdb reanalysed the 5' RACE reads using MiXCR and keeps one entry per CDR3 protein. Altogether just under 550,000 distinct CDR3 sequences are present, about 20% being singletons, with the ten largest covering about 12%. The material sequenced was PBMCs or a T cell subset sorted from them (not recorded which). These TCRs come from an adult woman who had mild COVID-19 (a few samples of this study predate the infection). Cell type and time point are not known. Both conserved end residues are part of each CDR3. The D gene is left open where the match is weak.

J: TRBJ2-2; V: TRBV7-6; D: NA; CDR3: CASRQPNTGELFF
J: TRBJ2-1; V: TRBV7-9; D: NA; CDR3: CASSFEGLGSYNEQFF
J: TRBJ2-7; V: TRBV7-2; D: NA; CDR3: CASSLSDSLSYEQYF
J: TRBJ2-7; V: TRBV18; D: NA; CDR3: CASSPQGSGSYEQYF
J: TRBJ2-7; V: TRBV18; D: NA; CDR3: CASSPSRQVYEQYF
J: TRBJ1-5; V: TRBV19; D: NA; CDR3: CASSISDQPQHF
J: TRBJ1-2; V: TRBV6-6; D: TRBD1; CDR3: CASSATGGEAYGYTF
J: TRBJ2-2; V: TRBV29-1; D: NA; CDR3: CSVVATGTISGELFF
J: TRBJ2-1; V: TRBV7-9; D: NA; CDR3: CASSPILEGNNEQFF
J: TRBJ1-5; V: TRBV30; D: NA; CDR3: CAWSPGQINQPQHF
J: TRBJ1-1; V: TRBV11-1; D: TRBD1; CDR3: CASSGDTDRSEAFF
J: TRBJ2-7; V: TRBV11-2; D: TRBD2; CDR3: CASSTRGGSGGSSYEQYF
J: TRBJ2-7; V: TRBV30; D: TRBD2; CDR3: CAWSAGGASYEQYF
J: TRBJ1-2; V: TRBV24-1; D: TRBD1; CDR3: CATSVLSGQASYGYTF
J: TRBJ2-7; V: TRBV7-9; D: TRBD1; CDR3: CASSLGDRLNSYEQYF
J: TRBJ2-3; V: TRBV7-9; D: NA; CDR3: CASSHESTDTQYF
J: TRBJ1-5; V: TRBV18; D: TRBD1; CDR3: CASSYRQGDQPQHF
J: TRBJ1-1; V: TRBV5-1; D: NA; CDR3: CASSLDQLMNTEAFF
J: TRBJ2-7; V: TRBV7-6; D: NA; CDR3: CASSLSYDYEQYF
J: TRBJ1-5; V: TRBV30; D: TRBD1; CDR3: CAWSGTGGAISNQPQHF
J: TRBJ1-1; V: TRBV15; D: NA; CDR3: CATSSVLGGRTNTEAFF
J: TRBJ2-7; V: TRBV2; D: NA; CDR3: CASSLSPLDHEQYF
J: TRBJ2-3; V: TRBV29-1; D: NA; CDR3: CSVEGGLRGDTQYF
J: TRBJ2-1; V: TRBV29-1; D: NA; CDR3: CSVWASDHNEQFF
J: TRBJ1-2; V: TRBV27; D: TRBD1; CDR3: CASSAGFGDDRGGYGYTF
J: TRBJ2-1; V: TRBV6-6; D: TRBD2; CDR3: CASRLLRTSGSYSSYNEQFF
J: TRBJ1-1; V: TRBV20-1; D: TRBD1; CDR3: CSARDDREGTEAFF
J: TRBJ1-2; V: TRBV6-5; D: NA; CDR3: CASSYLGSTAYGYTF
J: TRBJ2-3; V: TRBV4-1; D: NA; CDR3: CASSLPGADTQYF
J: TRBJ1-1; V: TRBV6-5; D: NA; CDR3: CASSYGQGGTEAFF
J: TRBJ1-1; V: TRBV4-2; D: NA; CDR3: CASSQGQGPLNTEAFF
J: TRBJ2-7; V: TRBV19; D: TRBD1; CDR3: CASSTTPGQGVYEQYF
J: TRBJ1-1; V: TRBV24-1; D: NA; CDR3: CATSDPRVGTEAFF
J: TRBJ2-7; V: TRBV12-3/TRBV12-4; D: NA; CDR3: CASSLTRGSSYEQYF
J: TRBJ2-1; V: TRBV5-1; D: TRBD2; CDR3: CASSIGLAGGPYYNEQFF
J: TRBJ2-7; V: TRBV7-3; D: TRBD1; CDR3: CASSPMGQVADEQYF
J: TRBJ2-1; V: TRBV4-2; D: NA; CDR3: CASSQGGGGEQFF
J: TRBJ2-7; V: TRBV7-8; D: TRBD1; CDR3: CASSPGTGRSEQYF
J: TRBJ2-7; V: TRBV4-1; D: TRBD2; CDR3: CASSQGVWGAGVEEQYF
J: TRBJ2-7; V: TRBV20-1; D: TRBD2; CDR3: CSARDPGLAGGQRSYEQYF
J: TRBJ2-5; V: TRBV14; D: NA; CDR3: CASSQEAGQDRSETQYF
J: TRBJ2-7; V: TRBV10-3; D: NA; CDR3: CATRPSGYEQYF